Sequencing of this T cell receptor (beta chain) was carried out in a study of blood T cell repertoires in COVID-19. Study-level background: In each case, the material was cDNA or gDNA derived from T cells, B-cell-depleted T cells, or PBMCs.

Germline CDR1 SGHRS, CDR2 YFSETQ. V lost 4 bases, J lost 7 bases, and 7 bases stayed unmatched. This CDR3 spans 14 amino acids. The method was immunoSEQ multiplex PCR; TCRdb's version includes in-frame clones alone and lacks a portion of them. The table records about 190,000 clones, 75% to 85% of them present only once. The origin of this receptor is a man between 60 and 70 years old with acute or convalescent COVID-19. Sequenced: peripheral blood. The rearrangement links TRBV5-1 to TRBJ1-3, with TRBD1 identical over 8 bases. The CDR3 loop reads CASSKTGEGNTIYF. CDR3 in DNA: TGCGCCAGCAGCAAGACAGGGGAAGGGAACACCATATATTTT.